This TCR beta chain was profiled in a study of identical twins. General study findings and limits: Invariant MAIT and iNKT cells are populations that could partly confound zero-insertion analyses. Insertions were fewer in abundant cord blood beta clonotypes, whereas memory repertoires showed none of this pattern.

TCRdb re-called the 5' RACE reads through MiXCR, storing one row per CDR3 protein. The table has around 670,000 distinct CDR3 sequences, 5.5% to 6.5% seen once; the top ten hold 1.5% to 2%. This clonotype was observed at least ten times. The antigen is not known. J was trimmed by 0 bases and V by 2 bases; bases with no gene match: 7. CDR3 length: 17 residues. Germline V lookup: CDR1 LNHNV, CDR2 YYDKDF (reference sequence). The chain combines TRBV15 with TRBJ2-1; 7 bases agree with TRBD2. Material for sequencing was naive T cells sorted from blood. This clonotype was obtained from a man aged 18-30 years in good health. CDR3 sequence (DNA): TGTGCCACCAGCAGACCTCTAGCGGCAAGCTCCTACAATGAGCAGTTCTTC. Encoded protein: CATSRPLAASSYNEQFF.